This T cell receptor beta chain appears in the sequencing data of a study of T cell responses to AZD1222 COVID-19 vaccine. V gave up 0 bases and J gave up 4 bases, with 7 bases separating them. Germline V CDR1 and CDR2: MNHEY, SVGEGT. This CDR3 has 14 residues. About this clone itself: Its antigen is as yet unknown.

Study observations and caveats: Spike regions recognized by vaccine-associated CD4 TCRs spanned the protein, led by 160-218 and 743-854. Spike-specific TCR breadth and depth went up after people got two AZD1222 doses.

Measured with immunoSEQ multiplex PCR; TCRdb has only the in-frame clones, and not every one. The profile shows 150,000 to 200,000 clones, just over 90% of them singletons. The TCR sequence derives from an adult who received the MenACWY meningococcal vaccine as a control. The specimen was peripheral blood, collected 28 days after the second dose of the MenACWY control vaccine. The rearrangement uses TRBV6-2 or TRBV6-3 and TRBJ1-5; no reliable D call. The CDR3 reads CASSYSRPNQPQHF. CDR3 nucleotides: TGTGCCAGCAGTTACTCCAGGCCGAATCAGCCCCAGCATTTT.